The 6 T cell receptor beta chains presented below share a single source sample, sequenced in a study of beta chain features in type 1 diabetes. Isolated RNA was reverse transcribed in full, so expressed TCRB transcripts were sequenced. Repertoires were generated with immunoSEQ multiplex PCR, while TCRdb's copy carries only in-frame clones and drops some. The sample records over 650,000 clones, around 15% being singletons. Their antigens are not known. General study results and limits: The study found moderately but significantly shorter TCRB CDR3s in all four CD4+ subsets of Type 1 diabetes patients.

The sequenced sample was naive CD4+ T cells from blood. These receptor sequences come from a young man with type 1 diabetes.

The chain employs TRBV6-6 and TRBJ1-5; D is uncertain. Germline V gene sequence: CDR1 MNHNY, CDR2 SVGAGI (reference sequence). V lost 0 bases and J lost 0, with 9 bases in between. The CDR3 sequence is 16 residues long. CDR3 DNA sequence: TGTGCCAGCAGTTACTCAGGGAGAGTTAGCAATCAGCCCCAGCATTTT. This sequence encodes CASSYSGRVSNQPQHF.

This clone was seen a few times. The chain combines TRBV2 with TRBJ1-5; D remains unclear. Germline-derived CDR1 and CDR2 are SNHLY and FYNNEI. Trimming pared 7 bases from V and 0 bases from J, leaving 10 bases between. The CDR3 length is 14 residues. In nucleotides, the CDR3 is TGTGCCAGCAACGACGGAAATAGCAATCAGCCCCAGCATTTT. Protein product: CASNDGNSNQPQHF.

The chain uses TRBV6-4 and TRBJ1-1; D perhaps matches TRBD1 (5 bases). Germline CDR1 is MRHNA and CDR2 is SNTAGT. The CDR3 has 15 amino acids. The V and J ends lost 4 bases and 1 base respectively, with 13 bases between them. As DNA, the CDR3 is TGTGCCAGCAGTGTTGGGGACGGACGGAACACTGAAGCTTTCTTT. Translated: CASSVGDGRNTEAFF.

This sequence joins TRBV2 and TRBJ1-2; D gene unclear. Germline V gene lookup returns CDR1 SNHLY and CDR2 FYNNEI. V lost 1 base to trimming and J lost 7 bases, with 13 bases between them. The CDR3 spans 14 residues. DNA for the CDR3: TGTGCCAGCAGTGAAGGACGTGGTCCATCTGGCTACACCTTC. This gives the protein CASSEGRGPSGYTF.

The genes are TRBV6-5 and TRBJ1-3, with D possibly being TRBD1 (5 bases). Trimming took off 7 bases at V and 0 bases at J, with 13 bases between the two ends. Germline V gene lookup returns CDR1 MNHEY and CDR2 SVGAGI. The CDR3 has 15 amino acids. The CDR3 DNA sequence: TGTGCCAGCACCACGACAGCTTCCTCTGGAAACACCATATATTTT. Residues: CASTTTASSGNTIYF.

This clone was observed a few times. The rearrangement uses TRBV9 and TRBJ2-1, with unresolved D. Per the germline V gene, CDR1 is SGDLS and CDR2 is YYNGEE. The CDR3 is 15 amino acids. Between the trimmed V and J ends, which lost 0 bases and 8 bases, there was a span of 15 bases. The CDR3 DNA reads TGTGCCAGCAGCGTAGGTCTCTTAGAAGCCGATGAGCAGTTCTTC. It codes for CASSVGLLEADEQFF.